The 4 T cell receptor beta chains below come from one sample, sequenced in a study of early T cells in non-severe SARS-CoV-2 infection. A single record per CDR3 protein comes from TCRdb applying MiXCR to the 5' RACE reads. The repertoire holds about 45,000 distinct CDR3 sequences, with under 14% as singletons. Source material: whole blood. Receptor source: an adult who was a healthcare worker with PCR-confirmed SARS-CoV-2 infection or an uninfected control (not recorded which).

The V call is TRBV20-1, the J call TRBJ2-3, with 13 bases aligning to TRBD2. This CDR3 is 15 amino acids long. V shed 7 bases, J shed 4 bases, and the junction held 8 bases outside the gene matches. The germline V gene has CDR1 DFQATT and CDR2 SNEGSKA (reference sequence). The CDR3 loop is CSGTSGSWSADTQYF. CDR3 nucleotide sequence: TGCAGTGGGACTAGCGGGAGTTGGAGCGCAGATACGCAGTATTTT.

This clonotype was seen many times. V usage is TRBV6-6 and J usage is TRBJ1-1, with TRBD1 as a possible D gene (5 bases). The CDR3 has 16 amino acids. Germline V lookup: CDR1 MNHNY, CDR2 SVGAGI (reference sequence). The V gene lost 0 bases and the J gene lost 4 bases, with 15 bases spanning the gap. The CDR3 reads CASSYSRRQGITEAFF. CDR3 DNA sequence: TGTGCCAGCAGTTACTCGAGGCGTCAGGGTATCACTGAAGCTTTCTTT.

This clonotype was seen ten or more times. The chain is built from TRBV9 and TRBJ2-7, with D perhaps given as TRBD1 or TRBD2 (5 bases each). Germline CDR1 is SGDLS and CDR2 is YYNGEE. V was clipped by 0 bases and J by 9 bases, with 13 bases between them. The CDR3 is 13 amino acids. For the CDR3, the DNA is TGTGCCAGCAGCGTAGACGGGGTAAGGGGGCAGTACTTC. This encodes CASSVDGVRGQYF.

In this sample, this clonotype turned up once. The chain is built from TRBV7-2 and TRBJ2-7; D gene unclear. Germline CDR1 and CDR2: SGHTA and FQGNSA. CDR3 length: 13 residues. V was pared by 3 bases and J by 6 bases, with 12 bases between. CDR3: CASSLWVSSEQYF. The CDR3 region has the DNA TGTGCCAGCAGCTTGTGGGTTTCGAGCGAGCAGTACTTC.